These T cell receptor beta chains were read from a single sample in a study of blood T cell repertoires in COVID-19. Repertoires were generated with immunoSEQ multiplex PCR, while TCRdb's copy carries only in-frame clones and drops some. The repertoire has about 81,000 clones, 84% of them found once; the top ten carry about an eighth. Sequencing input: peripheral blood. The receptors derive from a human donor in a cohort sampled during active COVID-19. Each CDR3 is given with its conserved first and last residue. A D gene is named only where the DNA matches it firmly. Size tells how often a clone was seen (once, few, many) or the class of an expanded clone, and some rows leave it out.

v_call	clone_size	j_call	d_call	cdr3_aa	cdr3_nt
TRBV9	once	TRBJ1-4	NA	CASSVTGTEKLFF	TGTGCCAGCAGCGTAACAGGTACTGAAAAACTGTTTTTT
TRBV5-1	NA	TRBJ2-3	TRBD1	CASSGRPGQGGDTQYF	TGCGCCAGCAGCGGGAGACCGGGACAGGGTGGAGATACGCAGTATTTT
TRBV30	NA	TRBJ2-2	TRBD1	CAWSRTGEGGELFF	TGTGCCTGGAGCAGGACAGGGGAAGGCGGGGAGCTGTTTTTT
TRBV12-3/TRBV12-4	NA	TRBJ2-3	NA	CASSLSTDTQYF	TGTGCCAGCAGCCTGAGCACAGATACGCAGTATTTT
TRBV19	NA	TRBJ2-5	NA	CASSIAAGRETQYF	TGTGCCAGTAGCATAGCGGCGGGGCGAGAGACCCAGTACTTC
TRBV19	NA	TRBJ2-5	NA	CASSRTGGETQYF	TGTGCCAGTAGTCGGACCGGCGGGGAGACCCAGTACTTC
TRBV10-3	NA	TRBJ1-2	TRBD1	CAIRSGQGSDYGYTF	TGTGCCATCCGAAGCGGACAGGGGTCTGACTATGGCTACACCTTC
TRBV7-3	NA	TRBJ2-1	NA	CASSRQATSSYNEQFF	TGTGCCAGCTCCAGACAGGCGACCTCCTCCTACAATGAGCAGTTCTTC
TRBV5-4	NA	TRBJ2-3	TRBD1	CASSLAGQVADTQYF	TGTGCCAGCAGCTTGGCGGGACAGGTTGCAGATACGCAGTATTTT
TRBV30	NA	TRBJ2-7	TRBD2	CAWSSGTSGGPSYEQYF	TGTGCCTGGAGTAGTGGGACTAGCGGGGGTCCTTCCTACGAGCAGTACTTC
TRBV5-1	NA	TRBJ2-3	NA	CASSSGKPTDTQYF	TGCGCCAGCAGCTCCGGGAAACCCACAGATACGCAGTATTTT
TRBV6-1	NA	TRBJ2-3	TRBD2	CASSVGTSGATDTQYF	TGTGCCAGCAGTGTTGGGACTAGCGGGGCCACAGATACGCAGTATTTT
TRBV2	NA	TRBJ2-4	TRBD2	CASSVGGGKNIQYF	TGTGCCAGCAGTGTCGGCGGGGGAAAAAACATTCAGTACTTC
TRBV2	NA	TRBJ2-1	TRBD1	CASSASRGQGFNEQFF	TGTGCCAGCAGCGCCTCGAGGGGACAGGGGTTCAATGAGCAGTTCTTC
TRBV2	NA	TRBJ2-1	NA	CATQFAEIYNEQFF	TGTGCCACCCAATTCGCGGAAATCTACAATGAGCAGTTCTTC
TRBV6-6	few	TRBJ2-2	NA	CASSYPHKEVTGELFF	TGTGCCAGCAGTTACCCGCACAAGGAGGTCACCGGGGAGCTGTTTTTT
TRBV19	NA	TRBJ2-5	NA	CASSMQGLMQETQYF	TGTGCCAGTAGTATGCAGGGGCTGATGCAAGAGACCCAGTACTTC
TRBV27	NA	TRBJ2-2	NA	CASSFDGQIRFGELFF	TGTGCCAGCAGTTTTGATGGACAGATACGATTCGGGGAGCTGTTTTTT
TRBV2	NA	TRBJ1-6	NA	CASRGGYNSPLHF	TGTGCCAGCAGGGGGGGTTATAATTCACCCCTCCACTTT
TRBV28	NA	TRBJ2-2	TRBD2	CASSPQPPGLGRSGELFF	TGTGCCAGCAGTCCCCAACCGCCGGGACTAGGCCGGTCCGGGGAGCTGTTTTTT
TRBV10-3	NA	TRBJ2-7	TRBD2	CAIAGPGGYEQYF	TGTGCCATAGCGGGTCCGGGGGGGTACGAGCAGTACTTC
TRBV28	NA	TRBJ2-3	NA	CASRGPEDTQYF	TGTGCCAGCAGGGGGCCGGAAGATACGCAGTATTTT
TRBV7-9	once	TRBJ2-3	NA	CASSLGETDTQYF	TGTGCCAGCAGCTTAGGTGAGACAGATACGCAGTATTTT
TRBV15	NA	TRBJ1-2	NA	CATRNNVYGYTF	TGTGCCACCAGAAACAACGTCTATGGCTACACCTTC
TRBV7-2	NA	TRBJ1-1	NA	CASSLVPPGANTEAFF	TGTGCCAGCAGCTTAGTACCTCCGGGAGCGAACACTGAAGCTTTCTTT
TRBV4-1	NA	TRBJ2-7	TRBD1	CASSQLTGGDEQYF	TGCGCCAGCAGCCAATTGACAGGGGGCGACGAGCAGTACTTC
TRBV5-1	NA	TRBJ2-3	NA	CASSLAGITDTQYF	TGCGCCAGCAGCTTGGCAGGCATCACAGATACGCAGTATTTT
TRBV6-6	NA	TRBJ1-2	NA	CASSAGPRRGYTF	TGTGCCAGCAGTGCAGGCCCCAGACGGGGCTACACCTTC
TRBV2	NA	TRBJ1-6	NA	CASSEWSQDSPLHF	TGTGCCAGCAGTGAATGGTCTCAGGATTCACCCCTCCACTTT
TRBV11-3	NA	TRBJ2-7	TRBD1	CASSIDRGSSYEQYF	TGTGCCAGCAGCATAGACAGGGGGAGCTCCTACGAGCAGTACTTC
TRBV18	NA	TRBJ2-7	NA	CASSPPSRGAGQYF	TGTGCCAGCTCACCACCGAGCCGGGGGGCAGGGCAGTACTTC
TRBV2	NA	TRBJ1-3	NA	CASSEAEAWTDAGNTIYF	TGTGCCAGCAGTGAAGCGGAAGCCTGGACAGACGCTGGAAACACCATATATTTT
TRBV10-3	NA	TRBJ1-2	TRBD1	CAISVQGDYGYTF	TGTGCCATCAGTGTCCAGGGGGACTATGGCTACACCTTC
TRBV5-4	NA	TRBJ2-2	TRBD2	CASSSGTRFTGELFF	TGTGCCAGCAGCTCCGGGACTAGGTTCACCGGGGAGCTGTTTTTT
TRBV6-2/TRBV6-3	NA	TRBJ2-1	NA	CASSYRGQQFF	TGTGCCAGCAGTTATAGGGGACAACAGTTCTTC
TRBV7-9	NA	TRBJ1-3	TRBD1	CASSPRGASSGNTIYF	TGTGCCAGCAGCCCCAGGGGGGCGAGCTCTGGAAACACCATATATTTT
TRBV5-1	NA	TRBJ1-2	NA	CASSWASNYGYTF	TGCGCCAGCAGCTGGGCCAGTAACTATGGCTACACCTTC
TRBV2	NA	TRBJ2-5	NA	CASSPPESGQETQYF	TGTGCCAGCAGTCCCCCAGAGAGCGGACAAGAGACCCAGTACTTC
TRBV2	NA	TRBJ1-2	TRBD1	CASRGTGANHGYTF	TGTGCCAGCAGGGGGACAGGGGCCAACCATGGCTACACCTTC